This entry describes one TCR beta chain. The CDR3 is 16 residues long. V lost 8 bases, J lost 9 bases, and 26 bases lay in between. The V gene's germline CDR1 is KGHSH and CDR2 LQKENI. TCRdb recomputed calls from the RT-PCR reads with MiXCR, one row per CDR3 protein. The sample records 550,000 to 750,000 distinct CDR3 sequences, 14% being singletons. V and J are TRBV18 and TRBJ2-1; tentative D call: TRBD2 (6 bases). The sequence was collected from a female donor in good health, serving as a healthy control. The sample taken for sequencing was memory CD4+ T cells from blood. For the CDR3, the DNA is TGTGCCAGCACCCTGGGGGTTCCGGGAGAAAAGGGTGAGCAGTTCTTC. Translating gives CASTLGVPGEKGEQFF.